This TCR beta chain was observed in a study of regulatory T cells in long-lasting Graves disease. Study as a whole: The study counted Graves' disease as persistent given over 5 years of antithyroid drugs and positive TSH receptor antibodies. Study results and caveats: The study found persistent patients shared more public clonotypes (roughly 2,800) than new patients (approximately 970). Patients with persistent Graves' had lower TCR diversity than newly diagnosed patients.

Time point of the sample: persistent/refractory GD, antithyroid drugs over 5 years with positive TRAb. PBMC-derived RNA was used for the TCR library. EDTA tubes held 8 to 10 milliliters of peripheral blood from each patient. This clonotype turned up a few times. Its antigen is not known. The CDR3 runs to 14 residues. Trimming took 6 bases from V and 6 from J, leaving 17 bases between them. Construction of the TCR beta libraries employed iRepertoire HTBI primers in conjunction with Arm-PCR of CDR3 regions. Each CDR3 protein is one row after TCRdb ran MiXCR on the multiplex PCR reads. The table has 500,000 to 800,000 distinct CDR3 sequences, approximately 29% seen once.

The material sequenced was peripheral blood mononuclear cells (PBMCs), taken when the disease was refractory, from a patient treated with antithyroid drugs. The rearrangement links TRBV12-3 or TRBV12-4 to TRBJ1-1; the D gene is possibly TRBD1 (5 bases). The source is a female donor with Graves disease. The CDR3 protein is CASRPGPTAAEAFF. CDR3 bases: TGTGCCAGCAGACCGGGACCCACCGCGGCTGAAGCTTTCTTT.